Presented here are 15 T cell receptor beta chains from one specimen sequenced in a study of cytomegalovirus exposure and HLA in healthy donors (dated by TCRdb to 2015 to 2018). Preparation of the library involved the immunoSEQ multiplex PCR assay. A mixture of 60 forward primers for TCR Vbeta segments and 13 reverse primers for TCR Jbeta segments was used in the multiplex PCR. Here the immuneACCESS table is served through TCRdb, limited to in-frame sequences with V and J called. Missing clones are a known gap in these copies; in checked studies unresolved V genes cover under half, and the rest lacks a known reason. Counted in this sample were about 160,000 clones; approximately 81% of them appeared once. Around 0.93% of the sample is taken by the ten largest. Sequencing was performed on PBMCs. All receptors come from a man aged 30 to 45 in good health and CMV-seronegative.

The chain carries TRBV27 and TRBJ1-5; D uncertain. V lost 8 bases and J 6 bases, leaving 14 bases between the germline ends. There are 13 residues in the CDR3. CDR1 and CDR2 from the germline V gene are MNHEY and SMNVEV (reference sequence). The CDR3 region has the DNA TGTGCCAGCGCTGAGGGTTTTTCTCAGCCCCAGCATTTT. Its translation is CASAEGFSQPQHF.

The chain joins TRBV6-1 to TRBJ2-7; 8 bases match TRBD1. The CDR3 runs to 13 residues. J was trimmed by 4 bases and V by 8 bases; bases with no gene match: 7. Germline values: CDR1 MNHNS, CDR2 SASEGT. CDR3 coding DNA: TGTGCCAGCCGCAGGGGGCTGAAGTACGAGCAGTACTTC. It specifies CASRRGLKYEQYF.

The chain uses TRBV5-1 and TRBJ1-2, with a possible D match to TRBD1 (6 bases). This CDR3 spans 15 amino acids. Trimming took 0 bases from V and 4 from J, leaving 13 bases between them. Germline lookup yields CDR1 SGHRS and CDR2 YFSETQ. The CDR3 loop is CASSLVAGEAYGYTF. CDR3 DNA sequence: TGCGCCAGCAGCTTGGTGGCAGGGGAAGCCTATGGCTACACCTTC. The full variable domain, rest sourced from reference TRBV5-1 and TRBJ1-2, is KAGVTQTPRYLIKTRGQQVTLSCSPISGHRSVSWYQQTPGQGLQFLFEYFSETQRNKGNFPGRFSGRQFSNSRSEMNVSTLELGDSALYLCASSLVAGEAYGYTFGSGTRLTVV.

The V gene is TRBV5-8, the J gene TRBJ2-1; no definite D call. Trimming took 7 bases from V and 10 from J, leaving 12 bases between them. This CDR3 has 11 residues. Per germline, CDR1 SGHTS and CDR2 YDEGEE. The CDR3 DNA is TGTGCCAGCCGAGCATTCGAAGAGCAGTTCTTC. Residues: CASRAFEEQFF.

CDR3 loop: CASTVGRETGELFF. In DNA, the CDR3 is TGTGCCAGCACAGTCGGCAGGGAAACCGGGGAGCTGTTTTTT. The V and J genes are TRBV9 and TRBJ2-2; TRBD1 might be the D (5 bases). The V and J ends lost 6 bases and 5 bases respectively, with 14 bases between them. Germline-derived CDR1 and CDR2 are SGDLS and YYNGEE. The CDR3 consists of 14 residues.

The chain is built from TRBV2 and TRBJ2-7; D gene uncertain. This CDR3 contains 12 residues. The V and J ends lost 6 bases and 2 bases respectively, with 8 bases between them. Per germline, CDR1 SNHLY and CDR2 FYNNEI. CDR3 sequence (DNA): TGTGCCAGCAGGACATTTACCTACGAGCAGTACTTC. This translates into CASRTFTYEQYF.

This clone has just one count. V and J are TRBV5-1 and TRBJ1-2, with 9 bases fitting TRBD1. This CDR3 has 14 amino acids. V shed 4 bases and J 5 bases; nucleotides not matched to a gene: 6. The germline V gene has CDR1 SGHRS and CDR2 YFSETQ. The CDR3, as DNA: TGCGCCAGCAGCGTAGGGACAGGGTATTATGGCTACACCTTC. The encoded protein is CASSVGTGYYGYTF.

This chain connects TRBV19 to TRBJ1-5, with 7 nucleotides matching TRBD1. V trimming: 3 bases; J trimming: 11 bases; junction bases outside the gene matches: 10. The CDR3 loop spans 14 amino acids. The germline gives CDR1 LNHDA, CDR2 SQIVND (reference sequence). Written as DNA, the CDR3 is TGTGCCAGTAGTATCGACAGGGCATCTTGGGCCCAGCATTTT. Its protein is CASSIDRASWAQHF.

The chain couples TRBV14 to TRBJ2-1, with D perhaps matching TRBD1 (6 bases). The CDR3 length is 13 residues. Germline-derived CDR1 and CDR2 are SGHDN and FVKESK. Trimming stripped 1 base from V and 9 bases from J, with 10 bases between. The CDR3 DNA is TGTGCCAGCAGCCAAGTACAGGGCTTTGAGCAGTTCTTC. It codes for CASSQVQGFEQFF.

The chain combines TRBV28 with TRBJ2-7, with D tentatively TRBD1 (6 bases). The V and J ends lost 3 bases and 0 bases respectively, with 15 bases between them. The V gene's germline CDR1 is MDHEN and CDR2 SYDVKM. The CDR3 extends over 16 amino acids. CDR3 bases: TGTGCCAGCAGTTTTAATTCGAGACAGGCCTCCTACGAGCAGTACTTC. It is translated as CASSFNSRQASYEQYF.

CDR3 in amino acids: CASSPGDKYYEQYF. Here the CDR3 DNA reads TGTGCCAGCAGCCCTGGGGACAAGTACTACGAGCAGTACTTC. The chain is built from TRBV7-9 and TRBJ2-7; D possibly corresponds to TRBD1 (6 bases). This CDR3 spans 14 amino acids. Trimming left V 5 bases short and J 3 bases short, with 14 bases between. Germline V gives CDR1 SEHNR, CDR2 FQNEAQ (reference sequence).

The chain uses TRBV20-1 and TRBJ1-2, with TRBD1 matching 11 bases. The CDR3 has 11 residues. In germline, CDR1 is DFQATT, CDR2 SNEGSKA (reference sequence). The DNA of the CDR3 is TGCAGGGGACAGGGGGTGTATGGCTACACCTTC. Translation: CRGQGVYGYTF.

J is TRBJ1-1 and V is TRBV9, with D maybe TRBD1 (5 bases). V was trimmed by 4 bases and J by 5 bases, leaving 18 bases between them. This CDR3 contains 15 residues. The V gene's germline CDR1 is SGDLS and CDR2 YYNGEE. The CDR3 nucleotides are TGTGCCAGCAGCCCCACGTTTGGGGCGGGGACTGAAGCTTTCTTT. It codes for CASSPTFGAGTEAFF.

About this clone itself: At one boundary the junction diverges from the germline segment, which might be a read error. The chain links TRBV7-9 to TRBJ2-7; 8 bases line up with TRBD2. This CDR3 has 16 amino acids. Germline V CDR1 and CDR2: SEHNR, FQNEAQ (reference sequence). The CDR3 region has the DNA TGTTCCAGCAGCCCTATACGGGGGGGCTACTCCCACGAGCAGTACTTC. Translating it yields CSSSPIRGGYSHEQYF. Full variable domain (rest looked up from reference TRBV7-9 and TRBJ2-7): DTGVSQNPRHKITKRGQNVTFRCDPISEHNRLYWYRQTLGQGPEFLTYFQNEAQLEKSRLLSDRFSAERPKGSFSTLEIQRTEQGDSAMYLCSSSPIRGGYSHEQYFGPGTRLTVT.

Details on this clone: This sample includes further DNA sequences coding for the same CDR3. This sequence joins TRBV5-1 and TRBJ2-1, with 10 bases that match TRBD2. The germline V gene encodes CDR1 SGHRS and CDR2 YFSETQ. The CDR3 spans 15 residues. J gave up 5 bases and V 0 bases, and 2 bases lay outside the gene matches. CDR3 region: CASSLVLAGNNEQFF. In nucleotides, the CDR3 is TGCGCCAGCAGCTTGGTACTAGCGGGGAACAATGAGCAGTTCTTC. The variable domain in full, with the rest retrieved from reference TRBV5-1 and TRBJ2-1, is KAGVTQTPRYLIKTRGQQVTLSCSPISGHRSVSWYQQTPGQGLQFLFEYFSETQRNKGNFPGRFSGRQFSNSRSEMNVSTLELGDSALYLCASSLVLAGNNEQFFGPGTRLTVL.